This T cell receptor (beta chain) was captured by sequencing in a study of blood T cell repertoires in COVID-19 (dated by TCRdb to about 2020). Notes on the research overall: Collaborator samples came from the United States, Italy and Spain and covered acute and convalescent phases of COVID-19. The prospective study material was composed of cDNA or gDNA derived from T cells, B-cell-depleted T cells, or PBMCs. The dataset comprised deeply sampled blood TCRbeta repertoires from subjects exposed to, actively infected with, or recovered from COVID-19. The repertoires were released in a freely available public database meant as a resource for research on the immune response to SARS-CoV-2. Samples were obtained from the ongoing ImmuneRACE study (first 160 participants) and from about 1,300 subjects provided by 6 global collaborators. A de-identified subject ID, COVID-19 status, age in years and sex were almost always included in the sample metadata. HLA class I and class II types, where available, came from metadata supplied by the sample provider rather than from assay-based typing.

This clone was seen a few times. Its antigen target is currently unknown. It has no much larger one-base neighbor in the sample; base qualities were not kept. General findings and caveats noted by the study authors: How much clinical and demographic metadata was included differed by source and by participant, and the metadata was provided uncurated.

The CDR3 numbers 15 residues from cysteine through phenylalanine. This entry keeps only the CDR3 DNA: 45 bases, framed from base 1. The CDR1 and CDR2 encoded by the germline V gene (reference sequence) are LNHDA and SQIVND. At the junction V is shortened by 2 bases and J by 4 bases; bases outside the gene matches: 3. Participants in the prospective study were enrolled through a virtual design, were aged about 18 to 89 years, and lived in about two dozen United States geographic areas. In the prospective study, participants were assigned to cohorts based on the clinical history participants reported in a screening survey and a study questionnaire. Recovered participants in ImmuneRACE Cohort 3 were defined by two consecutive negative NP/OP PCR tests, clearance by a healthcare professional, or resolution of symptoms. Each participant in the prospective study had whole blood, serum and a nasopharyngeal or oropharyngeal swab collected by mobile phlebotomists. Additional blood draws and questionnaires over an approximately 2-month period could optionally be provided by prospective study participants. Before DNA extraction, prospective study blood samples were shipped either frozen or at room temperature.

TCRbeta CDR3 regions were amplified from genomic DNA using the immunoSEQ Assay, a bias-controlled multiplex PCR. On the authors' methods: The number of nucleated cells in each sample was estimated by amplification of reference gene primers within the assay. To quantify the absolute abundance of each unique TCRbeta CDR3 rearrangement, sequence reads were collapsed and filtered. For each sample, productive Simpson clonality was calculated by taking the square root of Simpson's diversity index across productive rearrangements. TCRdb provides this immuneACCESS table in a form limited to in-frame rearrangements. Some clones are lacking; in checked studies, under half of them reflect an unresolved V gene, and why the rest are absent is not known. V and J calls and clone size are as listed in that table; D and trimming were resolved from the DNA. The sample includes some 400,000 clones, with more than 75% observed a single time. The top ten clonotypes cover about 1.5% of the sample.

The sequencing sample was made of PBMCs or T cells enriched from blood (not recorded which). The chain employs TRBV19 and TRBJ1-5; TRBD1 matches 9 bases in the middle. The clonotype comes from a man between 25 and 39 years old who had recovered from COVID-19. The nucleotide sequence reads as follows: TGTGCCAGTAGTATAAAGGGACAGGGTAATCAGCCCCAGCATTTT. This yields the protein CASSIKGQGNQPQHF.